This entry is about one T cell receptor (beta chain). Its antigen is still unknown. Germline-derived CDR1 and CDR2 are SGDLS and YYNGEE. The V and J ends lost 4 bases and 2 bases, in that order; junction bases with no gene match: 4. The CDR3 totals 15 residues. Per the original data handling: After removing out-of-frame reads, over 2 million distinct TCRbeta sequences remained. The data were produced by immunoSEQ multiplex PCR, yet TCRdb's version contains in-frame clones alone and is incomplete. The DNA gave D and trimming, while V, J and clone size come from that table. The profile shows roughly 45,000 clones, 65% to 80% of them singletons. The sample comes from a study of memory CD4+ T cells and cytomegalovirus serostatus. About the study: Donors were healthy Belgian adults, under 10 CMV seropositive and 24 seronegative. Study findings and constraints: A US-trained random forest predicted CMV serostatus with median AUC around 0.9.

Single viable CD3+CD4+CD8-CD45RO+ cells were sorted as the memory CD4+ T cells. The gene calls are TRBV9 and TRBJ2-3, with TRBD1 matching over 10 bases. This receptor was identified in an adult in good health and CMV-seronegative. Sequencing was done on a sample of memory CD4+ T cells from blood. CDR3 nucleotides: TGTGCCAGCAGCCAGAGACAGGGGGCCACAGATACGCAGTATTTT. It translates to CASSQRQGATDTQYF. Drawing the rest from reference TRBV9 and TRBJ2-3, the complete variable domain is DSGVTQTPKHLITATGQRVTLRCSPRSGDLSVYWYQQSLDQGLQFLIQYYNGEERAKGNILERFSAQQFPDLHSELNLSSLELGDSALYFCASSQRQGATDTQYFGPGTRLTVL.